This T cell receptor beta chain was recovered during a study of HIV-infected patients and healthy controls. Findings and limits, study-wide: A major limitation was that merely sixteen HIV-infected individuals were processed.

Reverse transcription used 450 to 650 ng RNA and constant-region primers for alpha and beta. Separate chain-specific third strand synthesis with multiplexing indices produced the alpha and beta libraries. TCRdb re-called the 5' RACE reads with MiXCR, one entry per CDR3 protein. The table lists 11,000 to 15,000 distinct CDR3 sequences, roughly 9.6% of them singletons. Whole blood was used without fractionation, so all unsorted peripheral T cells were included. Per germline, CDR1 LNHNV and CDR2 YYDKDF (reference sequence). The V segment lost 4 bases and the J segment 11 bases; nucleotides outside the gene matches: 5. The CDR3 runs to 12 residues. The table lists this clonotype with many counts. Its antigen remains unknown.

V is TRBV15 and J is TRBJ1-5; 7 bases line up with TRBD1. The TCR comes from an adult in good health. The sample consisted of blood. CDR3 bases: TGTGCCACCAGCATGGGACAGCGTTCCCAGCATTTT. The encoded protein is CATSMGQRSQHF.